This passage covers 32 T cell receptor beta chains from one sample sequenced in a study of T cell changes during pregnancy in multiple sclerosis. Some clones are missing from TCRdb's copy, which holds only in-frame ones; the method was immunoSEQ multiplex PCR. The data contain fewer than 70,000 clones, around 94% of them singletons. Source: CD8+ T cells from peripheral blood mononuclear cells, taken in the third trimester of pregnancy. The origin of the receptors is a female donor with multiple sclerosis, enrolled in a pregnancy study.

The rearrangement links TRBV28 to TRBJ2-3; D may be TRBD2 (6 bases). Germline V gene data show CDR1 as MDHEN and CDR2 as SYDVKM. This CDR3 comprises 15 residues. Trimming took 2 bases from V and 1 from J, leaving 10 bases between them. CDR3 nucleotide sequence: TGTGCCAGCAGTTTAGGGGGACTGCGCACAGATACGCAGTATTTT. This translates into CASSLGGLRTDTQYF. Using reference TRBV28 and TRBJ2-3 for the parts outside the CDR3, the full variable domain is DVKVTQSSRYLVKRTGEKVFLECVQDMDHENMFWYRQDPGLGLRLIYFSYDVKMKEKGDIPEGYSVSREKKERFSLILESASTNQTSMYLCASSLGGLRTDTQYFGPGTRLTVL.

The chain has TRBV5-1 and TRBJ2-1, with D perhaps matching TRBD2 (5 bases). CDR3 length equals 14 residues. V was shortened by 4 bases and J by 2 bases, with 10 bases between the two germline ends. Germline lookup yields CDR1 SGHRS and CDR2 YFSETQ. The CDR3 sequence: CASSNRDPYNEQFF. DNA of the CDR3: TGCGCCAGCAGCAACCGGGATCCCTACAATGAGCAGTTCTTC.

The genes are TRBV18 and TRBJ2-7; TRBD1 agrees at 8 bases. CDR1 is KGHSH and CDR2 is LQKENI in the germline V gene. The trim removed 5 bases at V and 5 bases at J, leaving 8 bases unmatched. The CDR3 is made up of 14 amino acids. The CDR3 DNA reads TGTGCCAGCTCATTTCATGACAGGGGAAACGAGCAGTACTTC. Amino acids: CASSFHDRGNEQYF. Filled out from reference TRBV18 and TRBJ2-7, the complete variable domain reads NAGVMQNPRHLVRRRGQEARLRCSPMKGHSHVYWYRQLPEEGLKFMVYLQKENIIDESGMPKERFSAEFPKEGPSILRIQQVVRGDSAAYFCASSFHDRGNEQYFGPGTRLTVT.

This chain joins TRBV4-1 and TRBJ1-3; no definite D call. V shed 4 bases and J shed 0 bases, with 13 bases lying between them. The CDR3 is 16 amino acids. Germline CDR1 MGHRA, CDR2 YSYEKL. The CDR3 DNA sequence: TGCGCCAGCAGCCTCGAGCCAGGACTCTCTGGAAACACCATATATTTT. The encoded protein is CASSLEPGLSGNTIYF.

Here the CDR3 reads CASSLFGTTVDEQFF. The CDR3 region has the DNA TGTGCCAGCAGCTTATTCGGGACTACTGTGGATGAGCAGTTCTTC. V gene TRBV11-2 combines with J gene TRBJ2-1; TRBD2 aligns across 7 bases. Germline assignment: CDR1 SGHAT and CDR2 FQNNGV. The trim removed 2 bases at V and 8 bases at J, leaving 9 bases unmatched. This CDR3 comprises 15 residues.

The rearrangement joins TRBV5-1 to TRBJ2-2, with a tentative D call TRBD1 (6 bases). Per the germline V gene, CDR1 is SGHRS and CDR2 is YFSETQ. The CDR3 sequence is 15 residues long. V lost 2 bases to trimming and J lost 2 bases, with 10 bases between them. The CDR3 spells CASSLSRGNTGELFF. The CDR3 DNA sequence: TGCGCCAGCAGCTTAAGCAGGGGTAACACCGGGGAGCTGTTTTTT.

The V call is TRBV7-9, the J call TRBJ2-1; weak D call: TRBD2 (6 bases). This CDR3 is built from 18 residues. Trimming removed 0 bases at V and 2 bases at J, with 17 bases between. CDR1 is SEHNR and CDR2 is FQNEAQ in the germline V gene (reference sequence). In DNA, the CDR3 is TGTGCCAGCAGCTTAGCGGGAGGACGGGACGGTCCCTACAATGAGCAGTTCTTC. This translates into CASSLAGGRDGPYNEQFF.

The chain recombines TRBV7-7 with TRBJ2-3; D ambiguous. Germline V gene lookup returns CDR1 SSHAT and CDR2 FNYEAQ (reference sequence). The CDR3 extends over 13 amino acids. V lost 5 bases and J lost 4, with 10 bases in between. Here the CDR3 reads CASSRLSSDTQYF. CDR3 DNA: TGTGCCAGCAGCCGACTGAGCTCAGATACGCAGTATTTT.

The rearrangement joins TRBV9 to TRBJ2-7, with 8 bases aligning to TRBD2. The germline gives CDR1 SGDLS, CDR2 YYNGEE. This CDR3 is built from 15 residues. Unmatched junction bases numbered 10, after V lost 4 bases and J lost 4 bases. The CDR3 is CASSPSWASGYEQYF. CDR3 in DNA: TGTGCCAGCAGCCCATCGTGGGCTAGCGGGTACGAGCAGTACTTC.

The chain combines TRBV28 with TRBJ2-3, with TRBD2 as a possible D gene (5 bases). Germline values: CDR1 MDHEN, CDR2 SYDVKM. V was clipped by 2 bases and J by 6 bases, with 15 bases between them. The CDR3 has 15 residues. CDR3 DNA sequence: TGTGCCAGCAGTTTAACGGGGATGGGAGCGGATACGCAGTATTTT. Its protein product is CASSLTGMGADTQYF.

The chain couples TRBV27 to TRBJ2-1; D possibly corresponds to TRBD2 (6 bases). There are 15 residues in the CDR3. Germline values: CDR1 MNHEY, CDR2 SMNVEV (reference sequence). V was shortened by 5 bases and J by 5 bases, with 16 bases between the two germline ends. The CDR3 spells CASSPEGGNHNEQFF. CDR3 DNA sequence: TGTGCCAGCAGTCCCGAGGGAGGTAATCACAATGAGCAGTTCTTC.

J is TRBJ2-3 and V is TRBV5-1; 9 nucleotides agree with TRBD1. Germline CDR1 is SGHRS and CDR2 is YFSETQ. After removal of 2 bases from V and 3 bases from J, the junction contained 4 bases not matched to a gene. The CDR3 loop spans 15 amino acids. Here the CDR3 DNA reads TGCGCCAGCAGCTTAACAGGGGGCAGTACAGATACGCAGTATTTT. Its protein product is CASSLTGGSTDTQYF. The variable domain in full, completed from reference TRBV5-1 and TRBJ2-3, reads KAGVTQTPRYLIKTRGQQVTLSCSPISGHRSVSWYQQTPGQGLQFLFEYFSETQRNKGNFPGRFSGRQFSNSRSEMNVSTLELGDSALYLCASSLTGGSTDTQYFGPGTRLTVL.

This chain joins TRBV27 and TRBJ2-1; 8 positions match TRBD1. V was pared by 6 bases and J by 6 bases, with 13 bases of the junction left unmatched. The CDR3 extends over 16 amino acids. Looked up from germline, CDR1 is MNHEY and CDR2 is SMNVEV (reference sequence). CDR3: CASSPSQGEDGNEQFF. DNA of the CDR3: TGTGCCAGCAGCCCCTCACAGGGGGAGGATGGCAATGAGCAGTTCTTC.

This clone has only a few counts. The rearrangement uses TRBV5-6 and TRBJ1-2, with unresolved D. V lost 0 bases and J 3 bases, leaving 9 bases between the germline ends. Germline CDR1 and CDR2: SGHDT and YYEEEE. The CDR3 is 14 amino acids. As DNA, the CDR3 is TGTGCCAGCAGCTTGGCTATCCAGGACTATGGCTACACCTTC. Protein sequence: CASSLAIQDYGYTF.

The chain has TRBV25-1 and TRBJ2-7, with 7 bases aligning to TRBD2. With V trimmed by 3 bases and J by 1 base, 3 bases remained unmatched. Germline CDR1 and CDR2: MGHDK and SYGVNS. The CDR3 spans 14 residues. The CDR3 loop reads CASSDAGESYEQYF. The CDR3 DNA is TGTGCCAGCAGTGATGCGGGAGAGTCCTACGAGCAGTACTTC.

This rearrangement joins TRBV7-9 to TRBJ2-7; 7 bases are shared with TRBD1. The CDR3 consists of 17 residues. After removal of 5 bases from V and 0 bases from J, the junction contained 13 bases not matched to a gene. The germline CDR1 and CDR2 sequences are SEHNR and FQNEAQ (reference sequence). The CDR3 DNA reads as TGTGCCAGCAGCCCAGAACCCGGGACAGTAATCTCCTACGAGCAGTACTTC. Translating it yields CASSPEPGTVISYEQYF. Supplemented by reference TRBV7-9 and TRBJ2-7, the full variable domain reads DTGVSQNPRHKITKRGQNVTFRCDPISEHNRLYWYRQTLGQGPEFLTYFQNEAQLEKSRLLSDRFSAERPKGSFSTLEIQRTEQGDSAMYLCASSPEPGTVISYEQYFGPGTRLTVT.

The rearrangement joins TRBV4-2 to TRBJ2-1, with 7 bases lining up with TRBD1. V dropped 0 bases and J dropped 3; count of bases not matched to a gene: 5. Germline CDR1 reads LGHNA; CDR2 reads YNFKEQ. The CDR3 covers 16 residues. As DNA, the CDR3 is TGTGCCAGCAGCCAAGAAGGACAGGAGAACTACAATGAGCAGTTCTTC. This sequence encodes CASSQEGQENYNEQFF.

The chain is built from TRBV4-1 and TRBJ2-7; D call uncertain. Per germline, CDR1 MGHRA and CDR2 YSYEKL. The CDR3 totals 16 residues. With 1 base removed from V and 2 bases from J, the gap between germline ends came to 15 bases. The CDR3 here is CASSQVWSYLTYEQYF. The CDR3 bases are TGCGCCAGCAGCCAAGTTTGGAGTTACTTGACCTACGAGCAGTACTTC.

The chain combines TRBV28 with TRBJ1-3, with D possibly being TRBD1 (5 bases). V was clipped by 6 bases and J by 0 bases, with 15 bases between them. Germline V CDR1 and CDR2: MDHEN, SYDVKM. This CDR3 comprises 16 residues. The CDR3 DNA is TGTGCCAGCAGGACCCTGGGGGGGGACTCTGGAAACACCATATATTTT. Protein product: CASRTLGGDSGNTIYF.

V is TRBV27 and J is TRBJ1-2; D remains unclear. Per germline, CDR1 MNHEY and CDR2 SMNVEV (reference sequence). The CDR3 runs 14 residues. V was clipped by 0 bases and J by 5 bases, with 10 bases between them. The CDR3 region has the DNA TGTGCCAGCAGTTTATCCACAGAAAAATATGGCTACACCTTC. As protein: CASSLSTEKYGYTF.

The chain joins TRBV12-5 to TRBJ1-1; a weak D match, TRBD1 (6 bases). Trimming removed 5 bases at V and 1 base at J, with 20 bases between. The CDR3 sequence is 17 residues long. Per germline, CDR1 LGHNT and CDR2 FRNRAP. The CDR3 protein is CASGMGGTSYTNTEAFF. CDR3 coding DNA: TGTGCTAGTGGTATGGGGGGCACGAGTTATACGAACACTGAAGCTTTCTTT.

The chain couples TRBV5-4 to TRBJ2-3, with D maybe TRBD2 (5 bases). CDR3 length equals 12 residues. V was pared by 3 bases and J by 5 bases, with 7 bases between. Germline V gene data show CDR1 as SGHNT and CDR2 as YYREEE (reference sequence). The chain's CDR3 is CASSWGEDTQYF. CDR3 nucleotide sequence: TGTGCCAGCAGCTGGGGAGAAGATACGCAGTATTTT.

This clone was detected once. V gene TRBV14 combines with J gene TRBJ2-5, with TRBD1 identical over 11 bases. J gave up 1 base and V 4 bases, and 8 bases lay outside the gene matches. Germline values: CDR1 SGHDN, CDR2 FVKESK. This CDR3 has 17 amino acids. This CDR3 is CASSPHGTGGFQETQYF. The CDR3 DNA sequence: TGTGCCAGCAGCCCTCATGGGACAGGGGGTTTCCAAGAGACCCAGTACTTC.

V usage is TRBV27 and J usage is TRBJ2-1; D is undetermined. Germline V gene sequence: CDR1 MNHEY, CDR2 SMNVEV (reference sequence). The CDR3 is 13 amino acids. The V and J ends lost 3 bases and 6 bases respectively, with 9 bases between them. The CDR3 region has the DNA TGTGCCAGCAGTTTCGGGTTCGGCAATGAGCAGTTCTTC. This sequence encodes CASSFGFGNEQFF.

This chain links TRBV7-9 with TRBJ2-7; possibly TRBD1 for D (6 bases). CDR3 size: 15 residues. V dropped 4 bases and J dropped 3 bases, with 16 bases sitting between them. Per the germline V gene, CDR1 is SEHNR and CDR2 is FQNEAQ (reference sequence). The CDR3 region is CASSSSQGNYYEQYF. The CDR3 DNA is TGTGCCAGCAGCTCGAGCCAGGGGAACTACTACGAGCAGTACTTC.

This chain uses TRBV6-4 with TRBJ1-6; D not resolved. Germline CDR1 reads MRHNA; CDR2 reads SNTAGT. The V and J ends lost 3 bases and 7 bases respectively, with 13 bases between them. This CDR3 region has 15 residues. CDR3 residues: CASSEKEGGNSPLHF. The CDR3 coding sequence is TGTGCCAGCAGTGAGAAGGAGGGAGGGAATTCACCCCTCCACTTT.

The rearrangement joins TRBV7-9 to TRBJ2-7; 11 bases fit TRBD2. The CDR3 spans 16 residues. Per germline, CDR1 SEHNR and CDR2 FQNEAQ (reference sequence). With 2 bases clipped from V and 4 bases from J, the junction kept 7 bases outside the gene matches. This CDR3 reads CASSLLAGGSGYEQYF. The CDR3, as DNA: TGTGCCAGCAGCTTACTAGCGGGAGGAAGTGGGTACGAGCAGTACTTC.

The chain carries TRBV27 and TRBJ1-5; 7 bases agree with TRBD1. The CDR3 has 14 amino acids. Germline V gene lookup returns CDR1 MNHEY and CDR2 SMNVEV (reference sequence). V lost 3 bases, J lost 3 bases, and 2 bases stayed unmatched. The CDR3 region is CASSFQGDNQPQHF. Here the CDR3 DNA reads TGTGCCAGCAGTTTTCAGGGGGACAATCAGCCCCAGCATTTT.

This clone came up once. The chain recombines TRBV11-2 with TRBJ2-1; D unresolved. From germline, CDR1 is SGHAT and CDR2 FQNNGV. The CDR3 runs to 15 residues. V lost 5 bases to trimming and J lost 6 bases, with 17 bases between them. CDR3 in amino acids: CASSALIDRGNEQFF. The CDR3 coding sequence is TGTGCCAGCAGCGCCCTAATAGACCGCGGCAATGAGCAGTTCTTC.

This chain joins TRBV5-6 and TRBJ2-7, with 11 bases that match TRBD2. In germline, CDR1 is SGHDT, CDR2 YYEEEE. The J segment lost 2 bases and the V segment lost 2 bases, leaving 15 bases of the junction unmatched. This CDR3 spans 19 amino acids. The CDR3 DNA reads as TGTGCCAGCAGCTTTCTAGGACTAGCGGGTGCTACGGAACCCTACGAGCAGTACTTC. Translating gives CASSFLGLAGATEPYEQYF.

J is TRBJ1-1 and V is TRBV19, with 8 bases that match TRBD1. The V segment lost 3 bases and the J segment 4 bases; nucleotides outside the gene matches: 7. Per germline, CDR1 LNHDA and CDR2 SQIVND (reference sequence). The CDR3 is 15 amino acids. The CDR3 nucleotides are TGTGCCAGTAGTATGGGTACAGGGGGGGTCACTGAAGCTTTCTTT. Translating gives CASSMGTGGVTEAFF.

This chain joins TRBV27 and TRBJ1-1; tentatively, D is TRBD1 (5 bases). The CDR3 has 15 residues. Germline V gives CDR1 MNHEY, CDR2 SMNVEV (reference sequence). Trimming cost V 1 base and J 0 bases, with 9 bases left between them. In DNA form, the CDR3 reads TGTGCCAGCAGTTTATTCGGGGGGGTGAACACTGAAGCTTTCTTT. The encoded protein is CASSLFGGVNTEAFF.